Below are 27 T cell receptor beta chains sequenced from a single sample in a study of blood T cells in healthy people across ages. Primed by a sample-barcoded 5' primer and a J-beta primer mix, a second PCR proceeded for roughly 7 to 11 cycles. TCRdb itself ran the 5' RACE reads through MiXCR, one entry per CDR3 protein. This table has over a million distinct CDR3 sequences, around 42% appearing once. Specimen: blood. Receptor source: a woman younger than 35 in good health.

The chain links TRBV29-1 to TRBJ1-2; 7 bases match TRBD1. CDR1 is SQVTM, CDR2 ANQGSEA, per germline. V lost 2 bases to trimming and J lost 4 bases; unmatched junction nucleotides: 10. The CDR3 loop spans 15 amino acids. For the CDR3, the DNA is TGCAGCGTTGAAATCCCGGACAGGCCCTCCTATGGCTACACCTTC. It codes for CSVEIPDRPSYGYTF.

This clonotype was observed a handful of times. The CDR3 region is CASSDGGFEVRNEQFF. The CDR3 bases are TGTGCCAGCAGTGACGGGGGGTTCGAGGTACGAAATGAGCAGTTCTTC. This rearrangement joins TRBV27 to TRBJ2-1, with 7 bases that match TRBD2. The V and J ends lost 5 bases and 7 bases, in that order; junction bases with no gene match: 14. This CDR3 is built from 16 residues. The germline gives CDR1 MNHEY, CDR2 SMNVEV (reference sequence).

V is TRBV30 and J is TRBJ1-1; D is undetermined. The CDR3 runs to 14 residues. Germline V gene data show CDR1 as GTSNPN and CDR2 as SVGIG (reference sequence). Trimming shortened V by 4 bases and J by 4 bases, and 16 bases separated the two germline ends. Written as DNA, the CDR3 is TGTGCCTGGAAAGGCGGAGTCTACCGCACTGAAGCTTTCTTT. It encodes CAWKGGVYRTEAFF. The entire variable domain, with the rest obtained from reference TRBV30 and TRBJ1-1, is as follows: SQTIHQWPATLVQPVGSPLSLECTVEGTSNPNLYWYRQAAGRGLQLLFYSVGIGQISSEVPQNLSASRPQDRQFILSSKKLLLSDSGFYLCAWKGGVYRTEAFFGQGTRLTVV.

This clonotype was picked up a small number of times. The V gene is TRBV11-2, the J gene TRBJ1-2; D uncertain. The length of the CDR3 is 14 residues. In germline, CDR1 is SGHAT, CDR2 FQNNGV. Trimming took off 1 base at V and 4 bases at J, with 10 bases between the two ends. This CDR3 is CASSLVGKGYGYTF. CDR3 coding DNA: TGTGCCAGCAGCTTAGTAGGGAAGGGCTATGGCTACACCTTC.

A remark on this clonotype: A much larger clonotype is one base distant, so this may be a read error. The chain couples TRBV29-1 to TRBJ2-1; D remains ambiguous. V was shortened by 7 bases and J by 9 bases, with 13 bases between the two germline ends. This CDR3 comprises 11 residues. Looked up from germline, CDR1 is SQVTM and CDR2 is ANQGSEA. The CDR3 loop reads CSDELSGEQFF. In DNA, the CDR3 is TGCAGCGATGAGCTCTCCGGTGAGCAGTTCTTC.

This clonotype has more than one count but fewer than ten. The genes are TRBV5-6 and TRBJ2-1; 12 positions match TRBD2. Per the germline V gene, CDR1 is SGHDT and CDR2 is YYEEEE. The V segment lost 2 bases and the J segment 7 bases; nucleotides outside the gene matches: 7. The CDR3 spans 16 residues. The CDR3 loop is CASSFSTGLAGNEQFF. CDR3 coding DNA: TGTGCCAGCAGCTTCTCAACTGGACTAGCGGGGAATGAGCAGTTCTTC.

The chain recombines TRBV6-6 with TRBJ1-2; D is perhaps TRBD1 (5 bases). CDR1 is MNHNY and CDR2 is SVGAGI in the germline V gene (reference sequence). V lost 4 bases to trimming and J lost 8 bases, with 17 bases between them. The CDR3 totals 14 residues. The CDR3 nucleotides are TGTGCCAGCAGTTCCGGGTCCGGGGCGGGAGGCTACACCTTC. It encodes CASSSGSGAGGYTF.

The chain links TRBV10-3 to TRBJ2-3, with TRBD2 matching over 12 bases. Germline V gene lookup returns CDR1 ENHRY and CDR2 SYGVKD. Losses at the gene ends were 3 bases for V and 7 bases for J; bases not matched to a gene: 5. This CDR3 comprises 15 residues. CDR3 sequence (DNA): TGTGCCATCAGTGATTGGCTAGCGGGAGGGCATACGCAGTATTTT. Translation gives CAISDWLAGGHTQYF.

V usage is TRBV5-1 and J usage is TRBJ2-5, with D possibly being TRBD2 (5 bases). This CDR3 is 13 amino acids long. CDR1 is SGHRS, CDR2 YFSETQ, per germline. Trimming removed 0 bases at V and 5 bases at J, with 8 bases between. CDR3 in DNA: TGCGCCAGCAGCTTGGGGACTGATGAGACCCAGTACTTC. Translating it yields CASSLGTDETQYF.

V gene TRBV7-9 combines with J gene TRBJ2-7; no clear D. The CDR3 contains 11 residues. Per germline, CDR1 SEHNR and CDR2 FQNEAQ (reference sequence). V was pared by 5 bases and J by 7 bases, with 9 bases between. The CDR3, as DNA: TGTGCCAGCAGCCCTTTTATGGAGCAGTACTTC. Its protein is CASSPFMEQYF.

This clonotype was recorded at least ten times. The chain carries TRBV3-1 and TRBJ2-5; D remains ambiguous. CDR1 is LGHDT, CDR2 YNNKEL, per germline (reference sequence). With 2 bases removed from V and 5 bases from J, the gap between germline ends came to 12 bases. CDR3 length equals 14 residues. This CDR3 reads CASSQSEGLETQYF. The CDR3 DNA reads TGTGCCAGCAGCCAAAGTGAAGGGCTCGAGACCCAGTACTTC.

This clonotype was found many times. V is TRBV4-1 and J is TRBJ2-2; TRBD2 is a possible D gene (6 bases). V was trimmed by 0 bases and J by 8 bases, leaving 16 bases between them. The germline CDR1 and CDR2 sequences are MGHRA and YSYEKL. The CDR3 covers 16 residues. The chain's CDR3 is CASSQDELAIPGELFF. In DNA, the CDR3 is TGCGCCAGCAGCCAAGACGAACTAGCAATCCCGGGGGAGCTGTTTTTT.

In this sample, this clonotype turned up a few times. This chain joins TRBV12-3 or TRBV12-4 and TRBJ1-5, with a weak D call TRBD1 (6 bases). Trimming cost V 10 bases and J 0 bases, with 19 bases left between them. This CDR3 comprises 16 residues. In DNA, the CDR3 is TGTGCCACGTCTCACGGGGGCAGCTATAGCAATCAGCCCCAGCATTTT. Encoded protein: CATSHGGSYSNQPQHF.

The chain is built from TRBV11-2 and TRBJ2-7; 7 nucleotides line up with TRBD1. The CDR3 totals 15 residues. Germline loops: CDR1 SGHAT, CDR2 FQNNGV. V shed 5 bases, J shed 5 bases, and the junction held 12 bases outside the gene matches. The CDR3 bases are TGTGCCAGCAGCCTGGTAAGGACAGGCGCGGACGAGCAGTACTTC. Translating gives CASSLVRTGADEQYF.

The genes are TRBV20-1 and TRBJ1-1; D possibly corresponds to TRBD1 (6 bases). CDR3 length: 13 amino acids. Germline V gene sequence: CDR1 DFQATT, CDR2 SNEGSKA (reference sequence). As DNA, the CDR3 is TGCAGACCAGATGCGGGACAAAACACTGAAGCTTTCTTT. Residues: CRPDAGQNTEAFF.

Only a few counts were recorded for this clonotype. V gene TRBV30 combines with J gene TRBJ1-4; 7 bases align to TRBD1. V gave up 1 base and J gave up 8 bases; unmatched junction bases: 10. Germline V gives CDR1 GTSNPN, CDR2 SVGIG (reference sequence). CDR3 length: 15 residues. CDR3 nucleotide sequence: TGTGCCTGGAGTGCTGGAACAGGGGTCCACGAAAAACTGTTTTTT. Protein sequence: CAWSAGTGVHEKLFF.

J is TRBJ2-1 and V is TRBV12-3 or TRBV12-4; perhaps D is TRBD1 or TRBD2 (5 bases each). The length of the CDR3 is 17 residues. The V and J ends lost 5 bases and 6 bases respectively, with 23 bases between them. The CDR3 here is CASSPLGWSVRGNEQFF. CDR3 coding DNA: TGTGCCAGCAGTCCCCTGGGATGGAGCGTGAGGGGCAATGAGCAGTTCTTC.

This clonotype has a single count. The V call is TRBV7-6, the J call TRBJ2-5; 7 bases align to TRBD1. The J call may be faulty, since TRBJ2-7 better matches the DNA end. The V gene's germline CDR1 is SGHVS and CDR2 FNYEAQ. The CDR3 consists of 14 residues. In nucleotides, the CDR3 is TGTGCCAGCAGCCGATCGGGACAGATAGCCGAGCAGTACTTC. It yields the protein CASSRSGQIAEQYF.

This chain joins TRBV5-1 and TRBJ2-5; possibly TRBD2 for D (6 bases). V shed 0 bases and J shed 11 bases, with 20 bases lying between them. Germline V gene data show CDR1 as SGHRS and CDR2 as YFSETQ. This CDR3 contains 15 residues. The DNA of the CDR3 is TGCGCCAGCAGCTTGGACGGGACTGGGCACAATGAGCAGTACTTC. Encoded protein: CASSLDGTGHNEQYF.

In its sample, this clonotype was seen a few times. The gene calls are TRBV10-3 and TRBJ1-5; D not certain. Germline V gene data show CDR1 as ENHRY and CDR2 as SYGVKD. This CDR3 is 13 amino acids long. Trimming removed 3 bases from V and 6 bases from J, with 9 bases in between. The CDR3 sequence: CAISDQTVQPQHF. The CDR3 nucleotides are TGTGCCATCAGTGACCAAACGGTTCAGCCCCAGCATTTT.

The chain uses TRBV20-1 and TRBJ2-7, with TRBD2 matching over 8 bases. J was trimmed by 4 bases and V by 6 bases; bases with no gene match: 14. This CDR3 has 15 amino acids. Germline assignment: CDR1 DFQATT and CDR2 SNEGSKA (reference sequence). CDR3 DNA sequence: TGCAGTGCCATGTCCCGGGTAGCGGGATTTTACGAGCAGTACTTC. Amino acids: CSAMSRVAGFYEQYF.

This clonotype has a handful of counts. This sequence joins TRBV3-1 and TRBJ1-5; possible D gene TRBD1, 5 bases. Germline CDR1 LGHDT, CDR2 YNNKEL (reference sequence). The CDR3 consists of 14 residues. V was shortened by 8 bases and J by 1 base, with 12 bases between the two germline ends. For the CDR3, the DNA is TGTGCCAGCGGACATATCGAGAGCAATCAGCCCCAGCATTTT. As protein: CASGHIESNQPQHF.

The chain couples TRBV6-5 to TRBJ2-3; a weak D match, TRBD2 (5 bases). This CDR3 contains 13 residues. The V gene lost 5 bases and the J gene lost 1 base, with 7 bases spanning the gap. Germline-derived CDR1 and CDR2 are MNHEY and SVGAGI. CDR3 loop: CASSIACTDTQYF. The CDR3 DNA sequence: TGTGCCAGCAGTATAGCGTGCACAGATACGCAGTATTTT.

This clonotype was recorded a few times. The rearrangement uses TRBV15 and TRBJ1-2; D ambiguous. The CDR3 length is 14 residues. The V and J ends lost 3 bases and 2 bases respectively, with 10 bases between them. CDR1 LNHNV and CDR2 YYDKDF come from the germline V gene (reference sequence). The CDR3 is CATSRGSENYGYTF. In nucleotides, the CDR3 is TGTGCCACCAGCAGGGGATCAGAGAACTATGGCTACACCTTC.

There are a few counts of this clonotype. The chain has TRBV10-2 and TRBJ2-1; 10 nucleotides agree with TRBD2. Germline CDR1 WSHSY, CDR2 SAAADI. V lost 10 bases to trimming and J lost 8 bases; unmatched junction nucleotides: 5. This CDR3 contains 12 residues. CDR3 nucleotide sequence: TGCGCCACCCGACTAGCGGGCTATGAGCAGTTCTTC. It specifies CATRLAGYEQFF.

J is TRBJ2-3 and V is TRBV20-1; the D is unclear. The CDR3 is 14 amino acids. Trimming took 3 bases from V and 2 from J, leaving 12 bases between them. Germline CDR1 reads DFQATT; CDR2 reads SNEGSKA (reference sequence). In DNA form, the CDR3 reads TGCAGTGCTAGCAAGGATTCCTACACAGATACGCAGTATTTT. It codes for CSASKDSYTDTQYF.

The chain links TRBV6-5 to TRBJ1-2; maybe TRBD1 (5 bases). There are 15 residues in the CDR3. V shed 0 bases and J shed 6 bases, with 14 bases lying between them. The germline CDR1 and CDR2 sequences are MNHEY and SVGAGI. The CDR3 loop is CASSYSGTSSDGYTF. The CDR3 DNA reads TGTGCCAGCAGTTACTCGGGGACCTCGAGCGATGGCTACACCTTC.